The T cell receptor beta chain described here comes from a study of blood T cell repertoires in COVID-19. Here immunoSEQ multiplex PCR was the method, and the copy in TCRdb shows in-frame clones only, minus some. The table shows about 150,000 clones, with about 90% occurring only once. V lost 7 bases and J lost 4, with 13 bases in between. CDR1 and CDR2 from the germline V gene are MNHEY and SVGAGI. The CDR3 totals 14 residues. The sample was peripheral blood. The chain combines TRBV6-5 with TRBJ2-2, with a tentative D call TRBD2 (5 bases). This TCR derives from a man between 50 and 59 years old with acute or convalescent COVID-19. The CDR3 sequence: CASTRGRSTGELFF. CDR3 coding DNA: TGTGCCAGCACACGTGGGAGAAGCACCGGGGAGCTGTTTTTT.